The sequence of this T cell receptor (beta chain) was determined in a study of control samples from healthy donors and cancer patients. Germline V gene data show CDR1 as SNHLY and CDR2 as FYNNEI. V lost 6 bases to trimming and J lost 2 bases; unmatched junction nucleotides: 4. CDR3 length: 14 amino acids. The table came from immunoSEQ multiplex PCR; TCRdb's copy has only in-frame clones and leaves some out. This sample has 120,000 or so clones, with roughly 87% found just once. Sequenced input: blood. The clonotype was recovered from a man between 40 and 49 years old in good health. The J gene is TRBJ1-5, the V gene TRBV2, with 7 bases aligning to TRBD1. The CDR3 sequence: CASRDRVGNQPQHF. The CDR3 region has the DNA TGTGCCAGCAGAGACAGGGTGGGCAATCAGCCCCAGCATTTT.